A selection of T cell receptor beta chains follows, all from one sample in a study of prognosis after radiotherapy for stage I lung cancer. MiXCR, run by TCRdb on the multiplex PCR reads, gives a single entry per CDR3 protein. The sample lists 17,000 or so distinct CDR3 sequences, about 30% seen once, with approximately 30% in the top ten. The sequenced sample was PBMCs, obtained before or after stereotactic body radiation therapy (not recorded which). These receptors were taken from a donor over 45 with non-small cell lung cancer. Both conserved end residues are part of each CDR3. A D gene is named only where the DNA matches it firmly. Where a row states a size, it is once, few, many or the class of an expanded clone; other rows omit it.

j_call	clone_size	v_call	d_call	cdr3_aa	cdr3_nt
TRBJ1-6	.	TRBV28	TRBD1	CASSLTTGGAFSPLHF	TGTGCCAGCAGTCTCACGACAGGGGGGGCGTTTTCACCCCTCCACTTT
TRBJ2-5	.	TRBV9	TRBD1	CASSAPGTGSPGTQYF	TGTGCCAGCAGCGCTCCCGGGACAGGGTCCCCGGGTACCCAGTACTTC
TRBJ2-3	medium-sized	TRBV20-1	.	CSALGGVVNTDTQYF	TGCAGTGCCCTAGGGGGGGTAGTCAACACAGATACGCAGTATTTT
TRBJ1-5	many	TRBV16	.	CASSQSGFLKPQHF	TGTGCCAGCAGCCAATCAGGGTTCCTAAAGCCCCAGCATTTT
TRBJ2-1	many	TRBV11-2	TRBD2	CASRSLGSGRDLYNEQFF	TGTGCCAGCAGAAGCCTGGGAAGCGGGAGGGATCTCTACAATGAGCAGTTCTTC
TRBJ2-1	.	TRBV6-2/TRBV6-3	.	CASSYSALCKSYNEQFF	TGTGCCAGCAGTTACTCCGCCCTTTGCAAGTCCTACAATGAGCAGTTCTTC
TRBJ1-1	many	TRBV6-1	.	CASSLQGGPTEAFF	TGTGCCAGCAGTCTACAGGGTGGCCCCACTGAAGCTTTCTTT
TRBJ2-1	many	TRBV20-1	TRBD2	CSARAGLAGSYNEQFF	TGCAGTGCTAGAGCTGGACTAGCGGGATCTTACAATGAGCAGTTCTTC
TRBJ1-1	many	TRBV6-2/TRBV6-3	.	CASSYSAGNTEAFF	TGTGCCAGCAGTTACTCGGCAGGGAACACTGAAGCTTTCTTT
TRBJ2-6	many	TRBV6-5	.	CASSYVAGANVLTF	TGTGCCAGCAGTTACGTAGCTGGGGCCAACGTCCTGACTTTC
TRBJ2-5	many	TRBV7-6	.	CASSLARETQYF	TGTGCCAGCAGCTTAGCGCGAGAGACCCAGTACTTC
TRBJ2-3	.	TRBV7-2	.	CASSAYYYSQYF	TGTGCCAGCAGCGCTTACTATTATTCGCAGTATTTT
TRBJ1-5	many	TRBV7-2	.	CASSLGRYSNQPQHF	TGTGCCAGCAGCTTAGGGCGGTATAGCAATCAGCCCCAGCATTTT
TRBJ2-7	many	TRBV3-1	TRBD2	CASSSFSGSNEQYF	TGTGCCAGCAGCTCCTTCAGCGGGAGCAACGAGCAGTACTTC
TRBJ2-7	many	TRBV28	TRBD1	CASLGTVSSYEQYF	TGTGCCAGCTTAGGGACAGTCAGCTCCTACGAGCAGTACTTC
TRBJ1-4	many	TRBV3-1	.	CASSQGLGPRGKLFF	TGTGCCAGCAGCCAAGGGCTAGGCCCGCGGGGAAAACTGTTTTTT
TRBJ2-7	many	TRBV6-5	TRBD2	CASSYSETSPEQYF	TGTGCCAGCAGTTACTCGGAGACTAGCCCCGAGCAGTACTTC
TRBJ2-1	many	TRBV6-9	TRBD1	CASSYQGARQFF	TGTGCCAGCAGTTATCAGGGGGCGAGGCAGTTCTTC
TRBJ1-5	many	TRBV5-5	.	CASSLLDQPQHF	TGTGCCAGCAGCTTGCTTGATCAGCCCCAGCATTTT
TRBJ2-2	many	TRBV9	TRBD2	CASSEISSGGNTGELFF	TGTGCCAGCAGCGAAATTTCTAGCGGGGGAAACACCGGGGAGCTGTTTTTT
TRBJ2-3	many	TRBV12-3/TRBV12-4	.	CASRPEGLGTDTQYF	TGTGCCAGCAGACCCGAAGGGCTCGGCACAGATACGCAGTATTTT
TRBJ2-5	many	TRBV30	.	CAWSVGLQQETQYF	TGTGCCTGGAGTGTAGGACTACAACAAGAGACCCAGTACTTC
TRBJ2-1	many	TRBV7-8	TRBD2	CASSPTSGLYNEQFF	TGTGCCAGCAGCCCGACTAGCGGGCTCTACAATGAGCAGTTCTTC
TRBJ1-2	many	TRBV12-3/TRBV12-4	TRBD1	CASRPLQGGLSGGYTF	TGTGCCAGCAGACCCTTACAGGGGGGGCTCTCGGGTGGCTACACCTTC
TRBJ2-7	.	TRBV6-1	TRBD1	CTSSHRGQGDPRGEQYF	TGTACCAGCTCCCATAGGGGACAGGGGGACCCTCGGGGGGAGCAGTACTTC
TRBJ1-2	many	TRBV19	.	CASSISVYGYTF	TGTGCCAGTAGTATAAGTGTGTATGGCTACACCTTC
TRBJ2-2	many	TRBV6-4	.	CAIRGPTSGTGELFF	TGTGCCATAAGGGGACCGACCTCGGGCACCGGGGAGCTGTTTTTT
TRBJ2-3	medium-sized	TRBV24-1	.	CATSDPSTDTQYF	TGTGCCACCAGTGATCCCAGCACAGATACGCAGTATTTT
TRBJ1-2	many	TRBV2	.	CASTRGDGYTF	TGTGCCAGCACCAGGGGCGATGGCTACACCTTC
TRBJ2-6	many	TRBV24-1	TRBD1	CATSPTGSPSGANVLTF	TGTGCCACCAGTCCGACAGGGTCCCCCTCTGGGGCCAACGTCCTGACTTTC
TRBJ2-7	.	TRBV15	.	CATIRTRDNQNKYF	TGTGCCACCATCAGAACCCGGGACAACCAAAATAAGTACTTC
TRBJ2-7	many	TRBV15	.	CATSRDRFEQYF	TGTGCCACCAGCCGCGACAGATTCGAGCAGTACTTC
TRBJ2-7	.	TRBV6-5	.	CASSYLSGAYEQYF	TGTGCCAGCAGTTACCTTTCGGGAGCCTACGAGCAGTACTTC
TRBJ2-7	many	TRBV20-1	.	CSALSGLLYEQYF	TGCAGTGCTCTTTCCGGACTACTTTACGAGCAGTACTTC
TRBJ2-1	many	TRBV12-3/TRBV12-4	TRBD1	CASSGTGAYNEQFF	TGTGCCAGTTCCGGGACAGGGGCCTACAATGAGCAGTTCTTC
TRBJ2-1	many	TRBV20-1	.	CSARGLESYNEQFF	TGCAGTGCTAGGGGGCTGGAATCCTACAATGAGCAGTTCTTC
TRBJ2-1	many	TRBV19	.	CASSIILVGAGNNEQFF	TGTGCCAGTAGTATTATCCTTGTGGGAGCTGGTAACAATGAGCAGTTCTTC
TRBJ2-1	.	TRBV9	.	CASISQPEGLGEQFF	TGTGCCAGCATCTCTCAGCCGGAGGGCCTTGGTGAGCAGTTCTTC
TRBJ2-3	once	TRBV7-8	TRBD2	CASRWRLAGAPPWTDTQYF	TGTGCCAGCAGATGGCGACTAGCGGGAGCACCTCCTTGGACAGATACGCAGTATTTT
TRBJ1-1	many	TRBV11-2	TRBD1	CASREGSTGRFSTEAFF	TGTGCCAGCAGGGAAGGCTCGACAGGGAGATTCTCCACTGAAGCTTTCTTT